This T cell receptor beta chain was captured in a study of blood T cell repertoires in COVID-19. On the study more broadly: T cells, B-cell-depleted T cells, or PBMCs supplied cDNA or gDNA.

This clone occurred once. The V end lost 4 bases, the J end lost 0 bases, and 13 bases lay between the germline ends. Germline V gene sequence: CDR1 MNHEY, CDR2 SMNVEV (reference sequence). CDR3 length equals 16 residues. Measured with immunoSEQ multiplex PCR; TCRdb has only the in-frame clones, and not every one. Of roughly 230,000 clones listed, 80% to 95% are singletons. The rearrangement joins TRBV27 to TRBJ1-5; D is undetermined. Sequenced input: peripheral blood. The receptor was isolated from a man aged 25 to 40 with COVID-19, enrolled during active disease. In nucleotides, the CDR3 is TGTGCCAGCAGTTCCCTCCGAGGCTATAGCAATCAGCCCCAGCATTTT. Its protein product is CASSSLRGYSNQPQHF.